The 24 T cell receptor beta chains given below trace back to one sample, sequenced in a study of lymphopenia after photon versus proton radiotherapy. The method was immunoSEQ multiplex PCR; TCRdb's version includes in-frame clones alone and lacks a portion of them. The sample records about 70,000 clones, approximately 90% being singletons. The sequencing here drew on peripheral blood, taken from a patient treated with photon-based radiotherapy. The receptors originated from a woman aged 40 to 55 with cholangiocarcinoma.

The chain carries TRBV28 and TRBJ2-7; TRBD2 aligns across 7 bases. V trimming: 4 bases; J trimming: 2 bases; junction bases outside the gene matches: 11. The CDR3 runs to 16 residues. The germline CDR1 and CDR2 sequences are MDHEN and SYDVKM. CDR3 bases: TGTGCCAGCAGTTCCCCCGTTGGGGGGGTCGCCTACGAGCAGTACTTC. Protein sequence: CASSSPVGGVAYEQYF. Together with reference TRBV28 and TRBJ2-7, the CDR3 gives the full variable domain: DVKVTQSSRYLVKRTGEKVFLECVQDMDHENMFWYRQDPGLGLRLIYFSYDVKMKEKGDIPEGYSVSREKKERFSLILESASTNQTSMYLCASSSPVGGVAYEQYFGPGTRLTVT.

This clone was picked up one time. The chain couples TRBV2 to TRBJ2-1; D ambiguous. The CDR3 has 16 residues. Germline CDR1 is SNHLY and CDR2 is FYNNEI. Deletions cut 4 bases from V and 4 bases from J, with 17 bases between. CDR3 DNA: TGTGCCAGCAGTGCTCGGACCATCGCGGTTTACAATGAGCAGTTCTTC. It encodes CASSARTIAVYNEQFF.

The gene calls are TRBV5-8 and TRBJ1-6; 8 nucleotides align to TRBD1. In germline, CDR1 is SGHTS, CDR2 YDEGEE. The CDR3 covers 15 residues. V shed 4 bases and J 5 bases; nucleotides not matched to a gene: 5. The CDR3 DNA reads as TGTGCCAGCAGCCACCGGGACAGGAATAATTCACCCCTCCACTTT. Residues: CASSHRDRNNSPLHF.

The V and J genes are TRBV18 and TRBJ2-7, with TRBD2 matching 11 bases. Looked up from germline, CDR1 is KGHSH and CDR2 is LQKENI. CDR3 length equals 16 residues. V lost 4 bases, J lost 2 bases, and 7 bases stayed unmatched. The CDR3 reads CASSLAGGLKTYEQYF. Written as DNA, the CDR3 is TGTGCCAGCTCACTAGCGGGGGGGCTTAAAACCTACGAGCAGTACTTC. The full variable domain, in which reference TRBV18 and TRBJ2-7 provide the parts outside the CDR3, is NAGVMQNPRHLVRRRGQEARLRCSPMKGHSHVYWYRQLPEEGLKFMVYLQKENIIDESGMPKERFSAEFPKEGPSILRIQQVVRGDSAAYFCASSLAGGLKTYEQYFGPGTRLTVT.

CDR3 nucleotides: TGTGCCACCAGGAGAACTAGCGGGAGTATCCACGAGCAGTACTTC. The encoded protein is CATRRTSGSIHEQYF. This sequence joins TRBV15 and TRBJ2-7; TRBD2 aligns across 11 bases. The CDR3 extends over 15 amino acids. Germline trimming cut 6 bases from V and 5 bases from J; bases unmatched to any gene: 9. CDR1 and CDR2 (germline): LNHNV, YYDKDF (reference sequence). Full variable domain (outside the CDR3, taken from reference TRBV15 and TRBJ2-7): DAMVIQNPRYQVTQFGKPVTLSCSQTLNHNVMYWYQQKSSQAPKLLFHYYDKDFNNEADTPDNFQSRRPNTSFCFLDIRSPGLGDTAMYLCATRRTSGSIHEQYFGPGTRLTVT.

The rearrangement uses TRBV15 and TRBJ2-6; D gene ambiguous. The length of the CDR3 is 15 residues. From germline, CDR1 is LNHNV and CDR2 YYDKDF (reference sequence). V lost 0 bases to trimming and J lost 4 bases, with 7 bases between them. CDR3 sequence (DNA): TGTGCCACCAGCAGAGACCCATCCGGGGCCAACGTCCTGACTTTC. Amino acids: CATSRDPSGANVLTF.

This clone was recorded once. In DNA form, the CDR3 reads TGTGCCAGCAGCTCGGGACTAGCGGGAGGCCAGAGCACAGATACGCAGTATTTT. It codes for CASSSGLAGGQSTDTQYF. The chain uses TRBV11-2 and TRBJ2-3; 15 bases align to TRBD2. The CDR3 has 18 amino acids. Germline V CDR1 and CDR2: SGHAT, FQNNGV. The V and J ends lost 4 bases and 0 bases, in that order; junction bases with no gene match: 5.

The chain couples TRBV9 to TRBJ2-3; the D is unclear. This CDR3 is 14 amino acids long. Per germline, CDR1 SGDLS and CDR2 YYNGEE. V lost 2 bases, J lost 0 bases, and 7 bases lay in between. The CDR3 sequence is CASSVSPSTDTQYF. The CDR3 coding sequence is TGTGCCAGCAGCGTTTCCCCTAGCACAGATACGCAGTATTTT.

The rearrangement uses TRBV6-5 and TRBJ2-7, with D possibly being TRBD2 (6 bases). The germline V gene has CDR1 MNHEY and CDR2 SVGAGI. CDR3 size: 14 residues. V lost 2 bases to trimming and J lost 2 bases, with 10 bases between them. DNA for the CDR3: TGTGCCAGCAGTTACGACTCGGGGGCCTACGAGCAGTACTTC. This codes for CASSYDSGAYEQYF.

This chain joins TRBV7-2 and TRBJ1-6, with 9 bases fitting TRBD1. This CDR3 is 15 amino acids long. CDR1 and CDR2 (germline): SGHTA, FQGNSA. V lost 1 base, J lost 6 bases, and 1 base stayed unmatched. The CDR3, as DNA: TGTGCCAGCAGCTTAGGGACAGGGGTTAATTCACCCCTCCACTTT. It yields the protein CASSLGTGVNSPLHF.

V usage is TRBV6-6 and J usage is TRBJ1-3; TRBD1 might be the D (6 bases). The germline gives CDR1 MNHNY, CDR2 SVGAGI (reference sequence). V gave up 5 bases and J gave up 0 bases, with 14 bases separating them. The CDR3 has 16 amino acids. This chain's CDR3 is CASSTTGIISGNTIYF. For the CDR3, the DNA is TGTGCCAGCAGTACGACAGGAATAATCTCTGGAAACACCATATATTTT.

In its sample, this clone was seen once. The genes are TRBV9 and TRBJ2-3; 8 bases are a match to TRBD2. CDR3 length: 15 amino acids. V lost 3 bases to trimming and J lost 1 base; unmatched junction nucleotides: 4. From germline, CDR1 is SGDLS and CDR2 YYNGEE. The CDR3 DNA reads as TGTGCCAGCAGCGAGAGCGGGGGCGGCACAGATACGCAGTATTTT. This translates into CASSESGGGTDTQYF. The whole variable domain, remainder taken from reference TRBV9 and TRBJ2-3, is DSGVTQTPKHLITATGQRVTLRCSPRSGDLSVYWYQQSLDQGLQFLIQYYNGEERAKGNILERFSAQQFPDLHSELNLSSLELGDSALYFCASSESGGGTDTQYFGPGTRLTVL.

The CDR3: CASLPMFSGTGQQGYGYTF. CDR3 coding DNA: TGCGCCAGCTTACCCATGTTTTCAGGGACAGGTCAGCAAGGCTATGGCTACACCTTC. The chain joins TRBV4-1 to TRBJ1-2; 8 bases fit TRBD1. The J segment lost 4 bases and the V segment lost 8 bases, leaving 24 bases of the junction unmatched. The CDR3 runs to 19 residues. Germline V gene data show CDR1 as MGHRA and CDR2 as YSYEKL.

The rearrangement joins TRBV30 to TRBJ1-6; tentative D call: TRBD1 (5 bases). Looked up from germline, CDR1 is GTSNPN and CDR2 is SVGIG (reference sequence). This CDR3 has 18 amino acids. Trimming shortened V by 3 bases and J by 10 bases, and 28 bases separated the two germline ends. CDR3 nucleotide sequence: TGTGCCTGGAGGGTAGCGGGGGTTGGGCGTCCTTTACTGTCACCCCTCCACTTT. Encoded protein: CAWRVAGVGRPLLSPLHF.

This rearrangement joins TRBV27 to TRBJ1-1; no reliable D call. CDR1 and CDR2 (germline): MNHEY, SMNVEV (reference sequence). The CDR3 consists of 13 residues. The V gene lost 5 bases and the J gene lost 4 bases, with 11 bases spanning the gap. For the CDR3, the DNA is TGTGCCAGCAGTCGGGTTCGGGGCACTGAAGCTTTCTTT. As protein: CASSRVRGTEAFF.

J is TRBJ2-1 and V is TRBV15; TRBD2 aligns across 9 bases. V dropped 5 bases and J dropped 6; count of bases not matched to a gene: 11. The CDR3 is made up of 16 amino acids. Germline-derived CDR1 and CDR2 are LNHNV and YYDKDF (reference sequence). Written as DNA, the CDR3 is TGTGCCACCAGCGGGAGGGTTAGCGGGGGTGTCAATGAGCAGTTCTTC. As protein: CATSGRVSGGVNEQFF.

The rearrangement joins TRBV28 to TRBJ2-1, with 7 positions matching TRBD2. CDR1 MDHEN and CDR2 SYDVKM come from the germline V gene. V dropped 2 bases and J dropped 4; count of bases not matched to a gene: 2. The CDR3 length is 14 residues. CDR3 sequence: CASSLTGLYNEQFF. Here the CDR3 DNA reads TGTGCCAGCAGTTTAACGGGACTATACAATGAGCAGTTCTTC.

This sequence joins TRBV21-1 and TRBJ2-7. TRBV21-1 is a pseudogene. CDR3 length equals 14 residues. CDR3 coding DNA: TGTGCCAGCAGCCCCCGGAAGGGTGGCCACGAGCAGTACTTC. As protein: CASSPRKGGHEQYF.

This clone is a singleton in its sample. This chain links TRBV2 with TRBJ1-5; D unresolved. The V and J ends lost 3 bases and 1 base respectively, with 10 bases between them. This CDR3 region has 15 residues. The germline V gene has CDR1 SNHLY and CDR2 FYNNEI. The CDR3: CASSDSGQSNQPQHF. The CDR3 coding sequence is TGTGCCAGCAGTGATTCAGGTCAGAGCAATCAGCCCCAGCATTTT.

The rearrangement links TRBV28 to TRBJ2-2; TRBD2 might be the D (6 bases). The CDR3 runs 16 residues. Between the trimmed V and J ends, which lost 5 bases and 0 bases, there was a span of 13 bases. CDR1 MDHEN and CDR2 SYDVKM come from the germline V gene. CDR3 region: CASSIPWGANTGELFF. The CDR3, as DNA: TGTGCCAGCAGTATTCCATGGGGGGCGAACACCGGGGAGCTGTTTTTT.

The V and J genes are TRBV4-1 and TRBJ2-1; the D call may be TRBD1 or TRBD2 (7 bases each). Per germline, CDR1 MGHRA and CDR2 YSYEKL. CDR3 size: 16 residues. V gave up 2 bases and J gave up 6 bases, with 17 bases separating them. CDR3 loop: CASSQFRQGGGNEQFF. CDR3 nucleotides: TGCGCCAGCAGCCAATTTCGACAGGGAGGGGGCAATGAGCAGTTCTTC.

The chain links TRBV5-6 to TRBJ2-7; TRBD2 aligns across 8 bases. The V and J ends lost 2 bases and 0 bases, in that order; junction bases with no gene match: 1. CDR1 is SGHDT, CDR2 YYEEEE, per germline. The CDR3 extends over 14 amino acids. This CDR3 is CASSFSGDSYEQYF. CDR3 coding DNA: TGTGCCAGCAGCTTTAGCGGGGACTCCTACGAGCAGTACTTC.

CDR3 nucleotide sequence: TGTGCCAGCAGCTCAGCGGGAGGCTCCTACGAGCAGTACTTC. Residues: CASSSAGGSYEQYF. The J gene is TRBJ2-7, the V gene TRBV7-6, with TRBD2 matching 9 bases. This CDR3 comprises 14 residues. CDR1 SGHVS and CDR2 FNYEAQ come from the germline V gene. V was clipped by 4 bases and J by 0 bases; unmatched bases: 1.

This clone has just one count. V usage is TRBV5-1 and J usage is TRBJ1-5, with D possibly being TRBD1 (5 bases). The CDR3 runs to 13 residues. Germline CDR1 is SGHRS and CDR2 is YFSETQ. The V and J ends lost 7 bases and 4 bases respectively, with 12 bases between them. CDR3: CASPGGRNQPQHF. CDR3 nucleotides: TGCGCCAGCCCTGGGGGGAGAAATCAGCCCCAGCATTTT. Together with reference TRBV5-1 and TRBJ1-5, the CDR3 gives the full variable domain: KAGVTQTPRYLIKTRGQQVTLSCSPISGHRSVSWYQQTPGQGLQFLFEYFSETQRNKGNFPGRFSGRQFSNSRSEMNVSTLELGDSALYLCASPGGRNQPQHFGDGTRLSIL.